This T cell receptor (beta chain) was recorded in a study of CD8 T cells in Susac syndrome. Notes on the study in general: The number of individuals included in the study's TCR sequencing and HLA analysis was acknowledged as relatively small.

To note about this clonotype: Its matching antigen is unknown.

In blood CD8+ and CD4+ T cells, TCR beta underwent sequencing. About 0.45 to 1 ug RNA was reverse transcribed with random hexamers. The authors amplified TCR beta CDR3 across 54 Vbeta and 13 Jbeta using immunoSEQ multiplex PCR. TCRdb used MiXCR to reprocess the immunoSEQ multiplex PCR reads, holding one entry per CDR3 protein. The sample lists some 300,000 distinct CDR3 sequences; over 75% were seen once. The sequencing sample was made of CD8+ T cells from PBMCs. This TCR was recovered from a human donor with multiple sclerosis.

In DNA form, the CDR3 reads TGTGCCAGCAGCTTATCGGTTAGTCTAGCGAACACCGGGGAGCTGTTTTTT. Protein: CASSLSVSLANTGELFF. The chain joins TRBV7-2 to TRBJ2-2; D is undetermined. CDR3 length: 17 amino acids. The germline CDR1 and CDR2 sequences are SGHTA and FQGNSA. Deletions cut 2 bases from V and 0 bases from J, with 13 bases between.